Given below is one T cell receptor (beta chain) in context. These data are taken from a study of blood T cell repertoires in COVID-19. The overall study: Material from acute and convalescent COVID-19 was sourced from the United States, Italy and Spain. PBMCs, B-cell-depleted T cells, or T cells were the source of the cDNA or gDNA that made up the material.

Per the authors' pipeline: The assay estimated nucleated cells by amplifying reference gene primers. Sequenced by immunoSEQ multiplex PCR; TCRdb stores in-frame clones only, minus some. For V, J and clone size, that table is used; D and trimming come from the DNA. The table lists tens of thousands of clones, approximately 89% of them singletons. Trimming took 4 bases from V and 0 from J; bases not matched to a gene: 9. Germline V gene lookup returns CDR1 SNHLY and CDR2 FYNNEI. The CDR3 has 17 amino acids. This clonotype was obtained from a human donor in a cohort sampled during active COVID-19. The sample consisted of peripheral blood. The J gene is TRBJ2-7, the V gene TRBV2; 10 nucleotides match TRBD2. DNA for the CDR3: TGTGCCAGCAGTGCTCCGATGAGCGGGGGGGACTCCTACGAGCAGTACTTC. It encodes CASSAPMSGGDSYEQYF.